The source of this T cell receptor beta chain is a study of blood T cells in healthy people across ages. For the second PCR, which ran for 7 to 11 cycles, a sample-barcoded 5' primer and a J-beta primer mix were used. Carrying 12 random nucleotides, a template-switch adaptor labeled each individual cDNA molecule. At least 2.5 million CDR3-containing paired-end reads were obtained per sample. TCRdb passed the 5' RACE reads through MiXCR, listing each CDR3 protein once. The table shows approximately 790,000 distinct CDR3 sequences, with around 62% occurring only once. This clonotype was picked up a small number of times. Its antigen is unidentified. Germline CDR1 SQVTM, CDR2 ANQGSEA. V lost 5 bases and J 4 bases, leaving 10 bases between the germline ends. The CDR3 has 12 amino acids. The study, taken as a whole, reports: Getting older went along with TCR beta diversity per million T cells dropping roughly linearly.

The sequence came from a man between 25 and 39 years old in good health. J is TRBJ2-3 and V is TRBV29-1, with a tentative D call TRBD2 (5 bases). The sample was blood. CDR3 coding DNA: TGCAGCGTTAGAGAGGGTGCAGATACGCAGTATTTT. Residues: CSVREGADTQYF.